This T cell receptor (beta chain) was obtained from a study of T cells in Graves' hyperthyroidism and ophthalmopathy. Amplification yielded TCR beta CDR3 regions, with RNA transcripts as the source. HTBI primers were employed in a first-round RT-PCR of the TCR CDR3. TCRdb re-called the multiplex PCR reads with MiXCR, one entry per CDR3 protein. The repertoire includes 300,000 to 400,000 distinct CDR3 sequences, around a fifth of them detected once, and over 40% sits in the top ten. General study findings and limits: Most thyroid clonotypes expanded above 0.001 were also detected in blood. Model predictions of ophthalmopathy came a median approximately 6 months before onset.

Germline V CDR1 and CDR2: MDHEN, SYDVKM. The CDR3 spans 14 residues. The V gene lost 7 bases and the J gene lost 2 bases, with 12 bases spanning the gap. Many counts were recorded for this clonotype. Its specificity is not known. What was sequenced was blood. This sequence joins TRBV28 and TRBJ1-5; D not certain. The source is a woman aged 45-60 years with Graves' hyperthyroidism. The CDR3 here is CASTRAAGNQPQHF. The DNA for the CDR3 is TGTGCCAGCACCCGGGCCGCAGGCAATCAGCCCCAGCATTTT.